The 22 T cell receptor beta chains in this list originate from one sample, sequenced in a study of response to subunit inactivated influenza vaccine. TCRdb reprocessed the RT-PCR reads via MiXCR and lists one record per CDR3 protein. Altogether roughly 190,000 distinct CDR3 sequences are present, around 12% being singletons, with the ten largest covering around 28%. The sample also formed part of further work on T cells expressing NK-cell markers. As reported in that work: The cDNA for TCR beta came from 5'RACE template switching with UMIs.

The source was CD8+ T cells sorted from PBMCs, collected approximately 13 days after vaccination. The receptors shown here come from a man in his fifties or sixties who received an inactivated influenza vaccine.

V gene TRBV20-1 combines with J gene TRBJ2-1; 8 nucleotides agree with TRBD2. CDR1 and CDR2 from the germline V gene are DFQATT and SNEGSKA (reference sequence). This CDR3 contains 15 residues. V dropped 4 bases and J dropped 5; count of bases not matched to a gene: 10. The DNA of the CDR3 is TGCAGTGCTACCAACGGGGGGGCTGGGAACAATGAGCAGTTCTTC. It encodes CSATNGGAGNNEQFF.

This clonotype has a count of ten or more. The chain is built from TRBV27 and TRBJ2-1; 14 bases align to TRBD2. The V segment lost 2 bases and the J segment 6 bases; nucleotides outside the gene matches: 0. The CDR3 length is 15 residues. Germline CDR1 and CDR2: MNHEY and SMNVEV (reference sequence). CDR3 sequence: CASSLGTSGSNEQFF. CDR3 DNA sequence: TGTGCCAGCAGTTTAGGGACTAGCGGGAGCAATGAGCAGTTCTTC.

In its sample, this clonotype was seen many times. The chain links TRBV7-8 to TRBJ2-1; TRBD2 aligns across 10 bases. Looked up from germline, CDR1 is SGHVS and CDR2 is FQNEAQ. The CDR3 runs to 19 residues. J lost 4 bases, V lost 0 bases, and 12 bases had no gene match. DNA for the CDR3: TGTGCCAGCAGCTTAGCGCGTCTAGCGGGAGAGGGGATATACAATGAGCAGTTCTTC. Encoded protein: CASSLARLAGEGIYNEQFF.

A few counts support this clonotype. The chain's CDR3 is CASSGRAYEQYF. Written as DNA, the CDR3 is TGTGCCAGCAGTGGACGGGCCTACGAGCAGTACTTC. The chain links TRBV2 to TRBJ2-7, with D unclear. The germline CDR1 and CDR2 sequences are SNHLY and FYNNEI. The CDR3 length is 12 residues. V was cut by 4 bases and J by 2 bases, with 6 bases left in between. The complete variable domain, with remaining parts taken from reference TRBV2 and TRBJ2-7, reads EPEVTQTPSHQVTQMGQEVILRCVPISNHLYFYWYRQILGQKVEFLVSFYNNEISEKSEIFDDQFSVERPDGSNFTLKIRSTKLEDSAMYFCASSGRAYEQYFGPGTRLTVT.

This sequence joins TRBV21-1 and TRBJ2-1. TRBV21-1 has pseudogene status. This CDR3 has 13 residues. The DNA of the CDR3 is TGTGCCAGCAGCCTTAAAGATGGGTCGGGGCGGTTCTTC. Protein product: CASSLKDGSGRFF.

J is TRBJ1-5 and V is TRBV6-1, with D perhaps matching TRBD1 (5 bases). V was shortened by 6 bases and J by 2 bases, with 14 bases between the two germline ends. The CDR3 runs to 15 residues. Germline V gives CDR1 MNHNS, CDR2 SASEGT. The CDR3 sequence: CASSFTGLGNQPQHF. The CDR3 DNA sequence: TGTGCCAGCAGCTTTACAGGTTTGGGCAATCAGCCCCAGCATTTT.

This clonotype has only a few counts. The rearrangement joins TRBV9 to TRBJ2-1, with 9 bases lining up with TRBD2. This CDR3 has 17 residues. Unmatched junction bases numbered 12, after V lost 4 bases and J lost 4 bases. The V gene's germline CDR1 is SGDLS and CDR2 YYNGEE. The CDR3 DNA sequence: TGTGCCAGCAGCCCGATCGGGACTAGCCCCTTTTACAATGAGCAGTTCTTC. Encoded protein: CASSPIGTSPFYNEQFF.

This clonotype was counted at least ten times. This rearrangement joins TRBV12-3 or TRBV12-4 to TRBJ1-2, with 11 bases lining up with TRBD1. Trimming cost V 3 bases and J 8 bases; bases outside gene matches: 2. The CDR3 sequence is 13 residues long. CDR3 DNA sequence: TGTGCCAGCAGTTTGGGGACAGGGGGGGGCTACACCTTC. It yields the protein CASSLGTGGGYTF.

This clonotype has a handful of counts. V is TRBV27 and J is TRBJ1-6; D unresolved. V was trimmed by 5 bases and J by 0 bases, leaving 8 bases between them. The CDR3 has 15 amino acids. Germline V gene sequence: CDR1 MNHEY, CDR2 SMNVEV (reference sequence). The CDR3 region is CASSPSSSYNSPLHF. CDR3 DNA sequence: TGTGCCAGCAGTCCCTCGAGCTCCTATAATTCACCCCTCCACTTT.

This chain links TRBV4-1 with TRBJ2-5; no clear D. Trimming removed 1 base at V and 5 bases at J, with 11 bases between. This CDR3 comprises 14 residues. From germline, CDR1 is MGHRA and CDR2 YSYEKL. CDR3 amino acids: CASSQVGIWETQYF. The CDR3 bases are TGCGCCAGCAGCCAAGTAGGGATTTGGGAGACCCAGTACTTC.

This clonotype was observed a few times. The chain recombines TRBV29-1 with TRBJ2-7; D not certain. V lost 4 bases and J 4 bases, leaving 29 bases between the germline ends. Germline-derived CDR1 and CDR2 are SQVTM and ANQGSEA. This CDR3 contains 18 residues. CDR3 protein: CSVGAPAEVGKIGYEQYF. The DNA for the CDR3 is TGCAGCGTTGGGGCCCCGGCAGAGGTCGGAAAAATAGGGTACGAGCAGTACTTC.

The chain couples TRBV27 to TRBJ2-6, with D uncertain. The CDR3 length is 18 residues. V lost 0 bases to trimming and J lost 4 bases, with 16 bases between them. Germline lookup yields CDR1 MNHEY and CDR2 SMNVEV (reference sequence). The chain's CDR3 is CASSLSGPLGKGANVLTF. DNA for the CDR3: TGTGCCAGCAGTTTATCCGGGCCTCTGGGGAAGGGGGCCAACGTCCTGACTTTC.

The chain recombines TRBV6-4 with TRBJ2-3, with 7 bases that match TRBD2. The CDR3 covers 16 residues. Germline V lookup: CDR1 MRHNA, CDR2 SNTAGT. Trimming removed 7 bases from V and 0 bases from J; junction bases left unmatched: 10. This chain's CDR3 is CASMAGDPSSTDTQYF. CDR3 nucleotides: TGTGCCAGCATGGCGGGGGACCCATCTAGCACAGATACGCAGTATTTT.

There are a few counts of this clonotype. The DNA of the CDR3 is TGTGCCAGCAGCTTAGGTTATGGGGGCACAGATACGCAGTATTTT. Translating gives CASSLGYGGTDTQYF. The chain has TRBV7-2 and TRBJ2-3; D ambiguous. The CDR3 runs 15 residues. Trimming removed 1 base from V and 1 base from J, with 9 bases in between. The V gene's germline CDR1 is SGHTA and CDR2 FQGNSA.

This clonotype was seen a handful of times. This chain links TRBV29-1 with TRBJ2-3, with a tentative D call TRBD2 (7 bases). The CDR3 totals 14 residues. Germline CDR1 and CDR2: SQVTM and ANQGSEA. V was pared by 7 bases and J by 2 bases, with 16 bases between. This chain's CDR3 is CSAEGGRDTDTQYF. In nucleotides, the CDR3 is TGCAGCGCCGAAGGGGGGAGGGACACAGATACGCAGTATTTT.

In its sample, this clonotype was seen many times. The chain joins TRBV5-1 to TRBJ2-7, with 7 bases fitting TRBD1. Germline CDR1 SGHRS, CDR2 YFSETQ. This CDR3 spans 14 amino acids. Trimming took 2 bases from V and 6 from J; bases not matched to a gene: 8. CDR3 DNA: TGCGCCAGCAGCTTTACTACAGGGGCTCGCGAGCAGTACTTC. Translating it yields CASSFTTGAREQYF.

This clonotype has a count of ten or more. CDR3 protein: CASSLGDSGLNYEQYF. CDR3 bases: TGTGCCAGCAGTCTCGGCGACAGTGGACTTAACTACGAGCAGTACTTC. V usage is TRBV27 and J usage is TRBJ2-7; either TRBD1 or TRBD2 may supply D (5 bases each). The CDR3 spans 16 residues. Trimming took off 5 bases at V and 3 bases at J, with 20 bases between the two ends. Germline assignment: CDR1 MNHEY and CDR2 SMNVEV (reference sequence).

The rearrangement uses TRBV6-1 and TRBJ2-3, with no clear D. There are 13 residues in the CDR3. CDR1 and CDR2 from the germline V gene are MNHNS and SASEGT. Trimming pared 1 base from V and 6 bases from J, leaving 8 bases between. The chain's CDR3 is CASSEETADTQYF. CDR3 nucleotide sequence: TGTGCCAGCAGTGAAGAAACGGCGGATACGCAGTATTTT.

This clonotype appeared a few times. The J gene is TRBJ1-1, the V gene TRBV6-2 or TRBV6-3; D not resolved. CDR3 length: 13 residues. V dropped 5 bases and J dropped 7 bases, with 14 bases sitting between them. CDR1 MNHEY and CDR2 SVGEGT come from the germline V gene. The CDR3 bases are TGTGCCAGCAGTCCGTGGACGGAGAATGAAGCTTTCTTT. Amino acids: CASSPWTENEAFF.

The chain couples TRBV5-1 to TRBJ2-7, with a possible D match to TRBD2 (6 bases). The germline V gene encodes CDR1 SGHRS and CDR2 YFSETQ. CDR3 length: 14 amino acids. The V end lost 1 base, the J end lost 2 bases, and 10 bases lay between the germline ends. In DNA form, the CDR3 reads TGCGCCAGCAGCTTGCGGGAGAGAACCTACGAGCAGTACTTC. Amino acids: CASSLRERTYEQYF.

This clonotype was observed a handful of times. The chain couples TRBV2 to TRBJ2-7; no clear D. V was shortened by 2 bases and J by 2 bases, with 10 bases between the two germline ends. Germline CDR1 reads SNHLY; CDR2 reads FYNNEI. The CDR3 is 14 amino acids. The CDR3 DNA follows: TGTGCCAGCAGTGAACTTATACCCCCCTACGAGCAGTACTTC. Residues: CASSELIPPYEQYF. Complete variable domain (other parts from reference TRBV2 and TRBJ2-7): EPEVTQTPSHQVTQMGQEVILRCVPISNHLYFYWYRQILGQKVEFLVSFYNNEISEKSEIFDDQFSVERPDGSNFTLKIRSTKLEDSAMYFCASSELIPPYEQYFGPGTRLTVT.

V gene TRBV12-3 or TRBV12-4 combines with J gene TRBJ1-6, with 7 bases aligning to TRBD1. This CDR3 contains 12 residues. The trim removed 11 bases at V and 6 bases at J, leaving 4 bases unmatched. The CDR3 sequence is CAGGQVNSPLHF. CDR3 nucleotides: TGTGCCGGAGGACAGGTTAATTCACCCCTCCACTTT.